This TCR beta chain was profiled in a study of blood T cell repertoires in COVID-19. Study background: The samples span acute and convalescent COVID-19 from the United States, Italy and Spain.

Here immunoSEQ multiplex PCR was the method, and the copy in TCRdb shows in-frame clones only, minus some. The sample has about 260,000 clones; 88% are singletons. Germline values: CDR1 MRHNA, CDR2 SNTAGT. V lost 7 bases to trimming and J lost 4 bases, with 23 bases between them. CDR3 length: 16 residues. The clonotype originates from a middle-aged woman with acute COVID-19. The chain links TRBV6-4 to TRBJ2-7; D might be TRBD1 (6 bases). The sample comprised PBMCs or T cells enriched from blood (not recorded which). Here the CDR3 reads CASKFLQGSKFYEQYV. CDR3 bases: TGTGCCAGCAAGTTCTTACAGGGATCAAAGTTTTACGAGCAGTACGTC.